The 10 T cell receptor beta chains presented below share a single source sample, sequenced in a study of naive and memory T cell subsets. An equimolar mix of two oligonucleotides served as the beta constant-region primer for TRBC1 and TRBC2. MiXCR was run by TCRdb on the UMI-ligation and nested PCR reads, yielding one entry per CDR3 protein. The table shows 150,000 or so distinct CDR3 sequences, with approximately 15% occurring only once. Sequencing was performed on naive CD4+ T cells from blood. These receptors came from a human donor in good health.

V is TRBV10-3 and J is TRBJ2-7; D is unresolved. Germline lookup yields CDR1 ENHRY and CDR2 SYGVKD. Trimming removed 3 bases at V and 1 base at J, with 13 bases between. The CDR3 has 15 residues. CDR3 DNA: TGTGCCATCAGTGAAGGGCTTTCTCAGTCCTACGAGCAGTACTTC. Translated, it gives CAISEGLSQSYEQYF.

This clonotype was counted between two and nine times. The V and J genes are TRBV14 and TRBJ2-1; 10 bases fit TRBD2. The CDR3 covers 16 residues. V gave up 1 base and J gave up 4 bases; unmatched junction bases: 4. Germline CDR1 SGHDN, CDR2 FVKESK. CDR3 nucleotide sequence: TGTGCCAGCAGCCAAGTAGCGGGAGGAAGGTACAATGAGCAGTTCTTC. It specifies CASSQVAGGRYNEQFF.

The chain has TRBV4-1 and TRBJ1-2; a possible D gene is TRBD1 (5 bases). Germline CDR1 MGHRA, CDR2 YSYEKL. The CDR3 contains 14 residues. The ends were cut back, 4 bases at V and 8 bases at J, with 17 bases in the middle. For the CDR3, the DNA is TGCGCCAGCAGCCGGCCAGGACATCTATTAGGCTACACCTTC. This codes for CASSRPGHLLGYTF.

This clonotype was picked up a small number of times. V is TRBV7-2 and J is TRBJ2-3, with a weak D call TRBD2 (6 bases). The CDR3 loop spans 14 amino acids. The ends were cut back, 2 bases at V and 3 bases at J, with 9 bases in the middle. Germline CDR1 SGHTA, CDR2 FQGNSA. This CDR3 reads CASSLRGKTDTQYF. The CDR3 bases are TGTGCCAGCAGCTTACGCGGGAAGACAGATACGCAGTATTTT.

This clonotype was found a few times. This chain connects TRBV5-1 to TRBJ2-5; D gene ambiguous. Germline V gives CDR1 SGHRS, CDR2 YFSETQ. This CDR3 has 14 amino acids. V gave up 0 bases and J gave up 4 bases, with 10 bases separating them. DNA for the CDR3: TGCGCCAGCAGCTTGGTAGTCGGACCAGAGACCCAGTACTTC. Translated: CASSLVVGPETQYF.

The chain has TRBV5-4 and TRBJ1-2; 7 nucleotides match TRBD1. After removal of 4 bases from V and 6 bases from J, the junction contained 6 bases not matched to a gene. Per germline, CDR1 SGHNT and CDR2 YYREEE (reference sequence). The CDR3 runs to 13 residues. The CDR3 loop is CASSAQGKNGYTF. In DNA form, the CDR3 reads TGTGCCAGCAGCGCACAGGGGAAAAATGGCTACACCTTC. The entire variable domain, with the rest obtained from reference TRBV5-4 and TRBJ1-2, is as follows: ETGVTQSPTHLIKTRGQQVTLRCSSQSGHNTVSWYQQALGQGPQFIFQYYREEENGRGNFPPRFSGLQFPNYSSELNVNALELDDSALYLCASSAQGKNGYTFGSGTRLTVV.

This clonotype was seen a handful of times. V usage is TRBV11-2 and J usage is TRBJ2-2; D may be TRBD2 (5 bases). Per germline, CDR1 SGHAT and CDR2 FQNNGV. The CDR3 totals 14 residues. V lost 8 bases and J 2 bases, leaving 12 bases between the germline ends. In nucleotides, the CDR3 is TGTGCCAGCGCCCGGACTCGAAACACCGGGGAGCTGTTTTTT. Its translation is CASARTRNTGELFF. Drawing the rest from reference TRBV11-2 and TRBJ2-2, the complete variable domain is EAGVAQSPRYKIIEKRQSVAFWCNPISGHATLYWYQQILGQGPKLLIQFQNNGVVDDSQLPKDRFSAERLKGVDSTLKIQPAKLEDSAVYLCASARTRNTGELFFGEGSRLTVL.

The chain couples TRBV29-1 to TRBJ2-1, with D possibly TRBD2 on 6 matching bases. V dropped 6 bases and J dropped 8 bases, with 20 bases sitting between them. Germline assignment: CDR1 SQVTM and CDR2 ANQGSEA. The CDR3 sequence is 14 residues long. The CDR3 is CSVRGERAFHEQFF. Written as DNA, the CDR3 is TGCAGCGTCCGAGGCGAGCGGGCCTTCCATGAGCAGTTCTTC.

V is TRBV27 and J is TRBJ2-6, with D uncertain. V dropped 5 bases and J dropped 0 bases, with 14 bases sitting between them. Germline V CDR1 and CDR2: MNHEY, SMNVEV (reference sequence). CDR3 length: 17 residues. This CDR3 reads CASSPYRTASGANVLTF. CDR3 sequence (DNA): TGTGCCAGCAGTCCGTATCGGACGGCCTCTGGGGCCAACGTCCTGACTTTC.

The chain joins TRBV2 to TRBJ2-7, with TRBD2 matching over 9 bases. Trimming removed 4 bases from V and 2 bases from J; junction bases left unmatched: 3. The length of the CDR3 is 14 residues. Germline V gives CDR1 SNHLY, CDR2 FYNNEI. The CDR3 spells CASSAVAGAYEQYF. Here the CDR3 DNA reads TGTGCCAGCAGTGCGGTAGCGGGAGCCTACGAGCAGTACTTC.